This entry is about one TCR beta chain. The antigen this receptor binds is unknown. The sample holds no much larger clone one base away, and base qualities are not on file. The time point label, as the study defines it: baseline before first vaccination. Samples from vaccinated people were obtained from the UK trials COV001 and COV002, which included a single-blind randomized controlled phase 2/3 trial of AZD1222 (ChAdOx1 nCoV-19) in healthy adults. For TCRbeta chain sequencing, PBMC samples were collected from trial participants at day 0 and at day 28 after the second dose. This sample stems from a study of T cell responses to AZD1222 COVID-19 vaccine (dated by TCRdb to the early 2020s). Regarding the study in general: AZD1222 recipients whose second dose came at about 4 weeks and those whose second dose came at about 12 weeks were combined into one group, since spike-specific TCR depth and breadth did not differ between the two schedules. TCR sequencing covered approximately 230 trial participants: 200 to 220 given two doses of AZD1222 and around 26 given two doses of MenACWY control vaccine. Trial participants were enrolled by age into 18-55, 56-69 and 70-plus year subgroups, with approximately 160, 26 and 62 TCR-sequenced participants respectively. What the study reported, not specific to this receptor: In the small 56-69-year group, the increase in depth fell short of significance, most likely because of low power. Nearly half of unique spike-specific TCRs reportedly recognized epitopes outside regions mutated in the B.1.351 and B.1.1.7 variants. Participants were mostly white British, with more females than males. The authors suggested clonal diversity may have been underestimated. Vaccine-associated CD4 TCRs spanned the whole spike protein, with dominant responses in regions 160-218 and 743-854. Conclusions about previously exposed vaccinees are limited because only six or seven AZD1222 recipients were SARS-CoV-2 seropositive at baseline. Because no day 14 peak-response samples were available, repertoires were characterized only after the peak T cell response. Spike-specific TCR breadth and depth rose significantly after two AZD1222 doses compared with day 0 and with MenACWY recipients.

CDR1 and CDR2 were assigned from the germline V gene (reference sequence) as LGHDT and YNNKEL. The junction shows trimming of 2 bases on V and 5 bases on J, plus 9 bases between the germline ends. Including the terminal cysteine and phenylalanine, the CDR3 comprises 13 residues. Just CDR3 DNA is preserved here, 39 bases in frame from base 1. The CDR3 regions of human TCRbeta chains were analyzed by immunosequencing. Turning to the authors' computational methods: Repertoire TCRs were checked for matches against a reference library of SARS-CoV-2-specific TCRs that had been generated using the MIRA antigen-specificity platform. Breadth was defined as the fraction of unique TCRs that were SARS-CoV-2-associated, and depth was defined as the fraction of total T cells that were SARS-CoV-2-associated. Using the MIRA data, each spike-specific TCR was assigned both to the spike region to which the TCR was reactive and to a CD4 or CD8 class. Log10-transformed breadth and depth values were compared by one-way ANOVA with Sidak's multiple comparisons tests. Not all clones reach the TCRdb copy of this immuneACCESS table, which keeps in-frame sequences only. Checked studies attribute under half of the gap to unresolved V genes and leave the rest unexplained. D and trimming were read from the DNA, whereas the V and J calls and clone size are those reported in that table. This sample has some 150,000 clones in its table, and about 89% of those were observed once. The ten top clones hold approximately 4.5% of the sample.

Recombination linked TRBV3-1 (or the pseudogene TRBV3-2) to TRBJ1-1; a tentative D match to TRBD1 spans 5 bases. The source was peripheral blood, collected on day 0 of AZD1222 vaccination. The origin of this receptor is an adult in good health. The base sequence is TGTGCCAGCAGCCAAAGGGGAGGTACTGAAGCTTTCTTT. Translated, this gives CASSQRGGTEAFF.